This T cell receptor beta chain originates from a study of human T cells and chemical hapten exposure. Study information: Investigators sensitized around 2 cm by around 2 cm of upper inner arm skin with 2% DPC.

This clonotype was seen more than once but under ten times. Germline V gene data show CDR1 as MDHEN and CDR2 as SYDVKM. This CDR3 spans 14 amino acids. V shed 3 bases and J shed 6 bases, with 11 bases lying between them. The time point is: patch test 3, about 24 weeks after DPC sensitization. The treatment: therapeutic diphenylcyclopropenone sensitization with weekly scalp DPC. Each CDR3 protein is one row after TCRdb ran MiXCR on the RACE reads. The sample lists 50,000 to 60,000 distinct CDR3 sequences, 9.5% to 15% occurring once. The chain couples TRBV28 to TRBJ2-2; tentative D call: TRBD1 (5 bases). The TCR comes from a man aged 30-40 years with alopecia areata. Some clones in this sample may be carry-over from other donors' samples. The input for sequencing was whole blood, taken in connection with sensitization to the hapten diphenylcyclopropenone (DPC). The DNA for the CDR3 is TGTGCCAGCAGTTTCCTTACAGGCTCCGGGGAGCTGTTTTTT. Protein sequence: CASSFLTGSGELFF.